The 22 T cell receptor beta chains listed next were all sequenced from one sample in a study of blood T cell repertoires in COVID-19. Some clones are missing from TCRdb's copy, which holds only in-frame ones; the method was immunoSEQ multiplex PCR. There are over 150,000 clones in the sample; approximately 80% occur only once, and roughly 12% lies in the top ten. The sequenced sample was PBMCs or T cells enriched from blood (not recorded which). These receptors originate from a man between 35 and 55 years old who had recovered from COVID-19.

This chain connects TRBV9 to TRBJ2-1, with D maybe TRBD2 (6 bases). The CDR3 loop spans 15 amino acids. Trimming removed 1 base from V and 3 bases from J, with 11 bases in between. Germline-derived CDR1 and CDR2 are SGDLS and YYNGEE. The DNA of the CDR3 is TGTGCCAGCAGCGTAAGCCCTAGCGACTACAATGAGCAGTTCTTC. Translated, it gives CASSVSPSDYNEQFF.

The table lists this clone with a count of one. The chain employs TRBV5-5 and TRBJ1-3; no reliable D call. CDR1 and CDR2 from the germline V gene are SGHKS and YYEKEE (reference sequence). Trimming cost V 6 bases and J 0 bases, with 7 bases left between them. The CDR3 consists of 13 residues. This CDR3 is CASTPPSGNTIYF. In DNA, the CDR3 is TGTGCCAGCACCCCTCCCTCTGGAAACACCATATATTTT.

The rearrangement links TRBV5-1 to TRBJ2-1, with 7 bases aligning to TRBD2. The CDR3 is 15 residues long. Germline V gives CDR1 SGHRS, CDR2 YFSETQ. V was clipped by 0 bases and J by 6 bases; unmatched bases: 6. CDR3: CASSLAPGGSNEQFF. CDR3 DNA: TGCGCCAGCAGCTTGGCCCCGGGCGGGAGCAATGAGCAGTTCTTC.

This rearrangement joins TRBV5-1 to TRBJ2-1; TRBD1 might be the D (6 bases). The CDR3 is 16 amino acids. Germline CDR1 is SGHRS and CDR2 is YFSETQ. Between the trimmed V and J ends, which lost 2 bases and 4 bases, there was a span of 16 bases. DNA of the CDR3: TGCGCCAGCAGCTTAAATCCCTCGGACAGTTACAATGAGCAGTTCTTC. Translation gives CASSLNPSDSYNEQFF.

The chain combines TRBV2 with TRBJ2-7; 7 nucleotides line up with TRBD2. Germline V gives CDR1 SNHLY, CDR2 FYNNEI. CDR3 length: 12 amino acids. V shed 8 bases, J shed 9 bases, and the junction held 10 bases outside the gene matches. The CDR3 region has the DNA TGTGCCAGCGCTCAGTGGCCGGGGGGGCAGTACGTC. Translation: CASAQWPGGQYV.

The rearrangement joins TRBV27 to TRBJ2-1; 13 nucleotides match TRBD2. Losses at the gene ends were 4 bases for V and 5 bases for J; bases not matched to a gene: 2. The CDR3 is 15 amino acids. Germline CDR1 reads MNHEY; CDR2 reads SMNVEV (reference sequence). The CDR3 region is CASSYGTSGDNEQFF. The CDR3 nucleotides read TGTGCCAGCAGTTACGGGACTAGCGGGGACAATGAGCAGTTCTTC.

This sequence joins TRBV24-1 and TRBJ2-2; the match to TRBD1 covers 10 bases. There are 15 residues in the CDR3. J gave up 6 bases and V 3 bases, and 3 bases lay outside the gene matches. Germline CDR1 is KGHDR and CDR2 is SFDVKD. In nucleotides, the CDR3 is TGTGCCACCAGTGATGGGACAGGGGAGGCCGGGGAGCTGTTTTTT. It specifies CATSDGTGEAGELFF.

The V call is TRBV5-1, the J call TRBJ1-6; the match to TRBD1 covers 9 bases. The length of the CDR3 is 14 residues. V trimming: 3 bases; J trimming: 9 bases; junction bases outside the gene matches: 4. The germline CDR1 and CDR2 sequences are SGHRS and YFSETQ. The CDR3 sequence: CASSWGQGSSPLHF. The CDR3 region has the DNA TGCGCCAGCAGCTGGGGACAGGGTAGTTCACCCCTCCACTTT.

CDR3 in amino acids: CASSLDRSFYGYTF. CDR3 DNA sequence: TGTGCCAGCAGCTTGGACAGATCCTTCTATGGCTACACCTTC. V usage is TRBV5-6 and J usage is TRBJ1-2; the D is unclear. The V gene lost 0 bases and the J gene lost 4 bases, with 10 bases spanning the gap. The CDR3 length is 14 residues. The V gene's germline CDR1 is SGHDT and CDR2 YYEEEE.

The chain is built from TRBV7-9 and TRBJ2-7; 9 bases fit TRBD1. Germline trimming cut 6 bases from V and 5 bases from J; bases unmatched to any gene: 5. The germline gives CDR1 SEHNR, CDR2 FQNEAQ (reference sequence). The CDR3 length is 13 residues. The CDR3 DNA is TGTGCCAGCAGATCTGGGACAGGGAACGAGCAGTACTTC. It translates to CASRSGTGNEQYF.

This chain uses TRBV18 with TRBJ2-7, with TRBD2 identical over 10 bases. The CDR3 runs 14 residues. Germline CDR1 reads KGHSH; CDR2 reads LQKENI. V lost 3 bases, J lost 2 bases, and 1 base stayed unmatched. CDR3: CASSPLAGAYEQYF. The CDR3 DNA reads as TGTGCCAGCTCACCGCTAGCGGGAGCCTACGAGCAGTACTTC. The variable domain in full, with the rest retrieved from reference TRBV18 and TRBJ2-7, is NAGVMQNPRHLVRRRGQEARLRCSPMKGHSHVYWYRQLPEEGLKFMVYLQKENIIDESGMPKERFSAEFPKEGPSILRIQQVVRGDSAAYFCASSPLAGAYEQYFGPGTRLTVT.

This sequence joins TRBV19 and TRBJ1-1; TRBD1 is a possible D gene (5 bases). The CDR3 runs to 14 residues. V shed 5 bases and J shed 1 base, with 11 bases lying between them. Per germline, CDR1 LNHDA and CDR2 SQIVND (reference sequence). The CDR3 sequence: CASSETVSNTEAFF. The CDR3 nucleotides read TGTGCCAGTAGTGAGACAGTATCGAACACTGAAGCTTTCTTT.

The chain joins TRBV15 to TRBJ2-5; TRBD2 is a possible D gene (6 bases). Germline CDR1 LNHNV, CDR2 YYDKDF (reference sequence). Trimming took off 2 bases at V and 4 bases at J, with 11 bases between the two ends. The CDR3 has 14 amino acids. The CDR3 bases are TGTGCCACCAGCAGAACGGGGGTCGGAGAGACCCAGTACTTC. This translates into CATSRTGVGETQYF. Together with reference TRBV15 and TRBJ2-5, the CDR3 gives the full variable domain: DAMVIQNPRYQVTQFGKPVTLSCSQTLNHNVMYWYQQKSSQAPKLLFHYYDKDFNNEADTPDNFQSRRPNTSFCFLDIRSPGLGDTAMYLCATSRTGVGETQYFGPGTRLLVL.

The chain combines TRBV27 with TRBJ1-2; 7 nucleotides agree with TRBD1. Trimming cost V 5 bases and J 6 bases; bases outside gene matches: 12. Looked up from germline, CDR1 is MNHEY and CDR2 is SMNVEV (reference sequence). The CDR3 runs to 15 residues. The CDR3 here is CASSIPGGAVDGYTF. The CDR3 nucleotides are TGTGCCAGCAGTATCCCAGGGGGAGCGGTGGATGGCTACACCTTC.

As to this clone: This specimen includes other DNA sequences encoding the same CDR3. The rearrangement links TRBV4-2 to TRBJ2-5; TRBD2 matches at 8 bases. Germline CDR1 LGHNA, CDR2 YNFKEQ. V shed 4 bases and J 2 bases; nucleotides not matched to a gene: 6. This CDR3 contains 15 residues. CDR3 bases: TGTGCCAGCAGCCTCCGAGCGGGGGAACAAGAGACCCAGTACTTC. This translates into CASSLRAGEQETQYF.

CDR3 amino acids: CASRSGQPTYGYTF. In DNA, the CDR3 is TGTGCCAGCAGATCGGGACAGCCTACCTATGGCTACACCTTC. The chain carries TRBV28 and TRBJ1-2, with 7 bases lining up with TRBD1. The V gene end was trimmed by 6 bases and the J gene end by 4 bases; junction bases not matched to a gene: 8. The CDR3 is made up of 14 amino acids. The germline V gene encodes CDR1 MDHEN and CDR2 SYDVKM.

J is TRBJ2-5 and V is TRBV5-4; D possibly corresponds to TRBD1 (5 bases). This CDR3 has 14 amino acids. CDR1 SGHNT and CDR2 YYREEE come from the germline V gene (reference sequence). Deletions cut 1 base from V and 4 bases from J, with 11 bases between. CDR3 DNA sequence: TGTGCCAGCAGCTTGTCTGGGGCTGGAGAGACCCAGTACTTC. Translated, it gives CASSLSGAGETQYF.

The genes are TRBV27 and TRBJ2-6; TRBD1 is a possible D gene (5 bases). Germline CDR1 reads MNHEY; CDR2 reads SMNVEV (reference sequence). This CDR3 spans 18 amino acids. V was trimmed by 2 bases and J by 0 bases, leaving 14 bases between them. Here the CDR3 reads CASSLQQGTVSGANVLTF. In nucleotides, the CDR3 is TGTGCCAGCAGTTTACAGCAGGGTACCGTCTCTGGGGCCAACGTCCTGACTTTC. The variable domain in full, completed from reference TRBV27 and TRBJ2-6, reads EAQVTQNPRYLITVTGKKLTVTCSQNMNHEYMSWYRQDPGLGLRQIYYSMNVEVTDKGDVPEGYKVSRKEKRNFPLILESPSPNQTSLYFCASSLQQGTVSGANVLTFGAGSRLTVL.

This clone was seen just once. J is TRBJ1-5 and V is TRBV2, with D perhaps TRBD1 (6 bases). Germline CDR1 and CDR2: SNHLY and FYNNEI. The V gene lost 3 bases and the J gene lost 6 bases, with 15 bases spanning the gap. CDR3 length: 15 amino acids. CDR3 sequence reads: CASSDSLGASQPQHF. CDR3 sequence (DNA): TGTGCCAGCAGTGATAGTTTGGGGGCCAGTCAGCCCCAGCATTTT. Full variable domain (remainder filled in from reference TRBV2 and TRBJ1-5): EPEVTQTPSHQVTQMGQEVILRCVPISNHLYFYWYRQILGQKVEFLVSFYNNEISEKSEIFDDQFSVERPDGSNFTLKIRSTKLEDSAMYFCASSDSLGASQPQHFGDGTRLSIL.

V gene TRBV2 combines with J gene TRBJ2-2; 8 bases agree with TRBD1. This CDR3 is 15 amino acids long. Germline V CDR1 and CDR2: SNHLY, FYNNEI. Germline trimming cut 9 bases from V and 2 bases from J; bases unmatched to any gene: 8. The CDR3 is CASHRDRRNTGELFF. The DNA of the CDR3 is TGTGCCAGTCACCGGGACAGGAGAAACACCGGGGAGCTGTTTTTT. The full variable domain, completed using reference TRBV2 and TRBJ2-2, is EPEVTQTPSHQVTQMGQEVILRCVPISNHLYFYWYRQILGQKVEFLVSFYNNEISEKSEIFDDQFSVERPDGSNFTLKIRSTKLEDSAMYFCASHRDRRNTGELFFGEGSRLTVL.

The chain joins TRBV5-1 to TRBJ1-3, with D maybe TRBD1 (5 bases). The V gene's germline CDR1 is SGHRS and CDR2 YFSETQ. Trimming took off 2 bases at V and 2 bases at J, with 8 bases between the two ends. This CDR3 spans 14 amino acids. The CDR3 nucleotides read TGCGCCAGCAGCTTCAGCAGGGCTGGAAACACCATATATTTT. It codes for CASSFSRAGNTIYF.

The gene calls are TRBV2 and TRBJ2-3; 11 bases map to TRBD2. V shed 6 bases, J shed 6 bases, and the junction held 8 bases outside the gene matches. CDR3 size: 15 residues. Germline CDR1 is SNHLY and CDR2 is FYNNEI. CDR3 loop: CASRVSGRAGDTQYF. The CDR3, as DNA: TGTGCCAGCAGAGTTAGCGGGAGGGCCGGTGATACGCAGTATTTT.